The 5 T cell receptor beta chains in this list originate from one sample, sequenced in a study of cytomegalovirus exposure and HLA in healthy donors. A multiplex PCR was run with 60 Vbeta primers and 13 Jbeta primers. Data came from immunoSEQ multiplex PCR; TCRdb stores just in-frame clones and leaves some out. Found here are some 56,000 clones, 75% to 85% of them singletons; the top ten hold roughly 1.5%. The specimen sequenced was PBMCs. These receptors were obtained from a human donor in good health.

This clone was seen only a few times. The chain has TRBV5-4 and TRBJ2-1; 7 nucleotides agree with TRBD2. CDR1 and CDR2 (germline): SGHNT, YYREEE (reference sequence). Trimming removed 4 bases from V and 0 bases from J; junction bases left unmatched: 7. The CDR3 is 16 amino acids. The CDR3 loop is CASSPRGESSYNEQFF. The CDR3 DNA reads as TGTGCCAGCAGCCCCCGGGGGGAGAGCTCCTACAATGAGCAGTTCTTC.

The genes are TRBV6-5 and TRBJ2-2; no clear D gene. Trimming removed 10 bases from V and 2 bases from J, with 8 bases in between. CDR1 and CDR2 (germline): MNHEY, SVGAGI. This CDR3 comprises 12 residues. This CDR3 is CATRGNTGELFF. The CDR3 coding sequence is TGTGCCACGCGTGGTAACACCGGGGAGCTGTTTTTT.

A few counts support this clone. The chain uses TRBV9 and TRBJ2-3; no firm D call. The CDR3 spans 14 residues. Germline V gives CDR1 SGDLS, CDR2 YYNGEE. V was trimmed by 0 bases and J by 2 bases, leaving 7 bases between them. CDR3 in amino acids: CASSVATVTDTQYF. CDR3 DNA sequence: TGTGCCAGCAGCGTAGCTACAGTCACAGATACGCAGTATTTT.

V is TRBV19 and J is TRBJ2-5; a weak D match, TRBD1 (6 bases). Germline V gene lookup returns CDR1 LNHDA and CDR2 SQIVND (reference sequence). The CDR3 has 14 residues. Trimming took off 4 bases at V and 4 bases at J, with 13 bases between the two ends. CDR3 DNA sequence: TGTGCCAGTAGTAAAGCCAGGGGCGGAGAGACCCAGTACTTC. It codes for CASSKARGGETQYF.

The chain is built from TRBV9 and TRBJ1-1; D not certain. V gave up 1 base and J gave up 5 bases, with 9 bases separating them. CDR1 SGDLS and CDR2 YYNGEE come from the germline V gene. CDR3 length: 13 residues. CDR3 in amino acids: CASSVRWETEAFF. The CDR3, as DNA: TGTGCCAGCAGCGTACGTTGGGAGACTGAAGCTTTCTTT. Filled out from reference TRBV9 and TRBJ1-1, the complete variable domain reads DSGVTQTPKHLITATGQRVTLRCSPRSGDLSVYWYQQSLDQGLQFLIQYYNGEERAKGNILERFSAQQFPDLHSELNLSSLELGDSALYFCASSVRWETEAFFGQGTRLTVV.